The clone carrying this T cell receptor (beta chain) was detected only a few times. Its cognate antigen is unknown. This specimen belongs to a study of post-analysis software for immune sequencing data. Germline-derived CDR1 and CDR2 are SGHRS and YFSETQ. The length of the CDR3 is 18 residues. The ends lost 6 bases at V and 4 bases at J; junction bases unmatched: 17. Unique molecular identifiers featured in each of the TCR beta cDNA libraries. Between roughly 1 and 10 million T cells gave rise to some 520,000 cDNA molecules. Via MiXCR, TCRdb re-called the PCR reads, giving one row per CDR3 protein. The table shows about 540,000 distinct CDR3 sequences, with around 36% occurring only once. Points from the study as a whole: Normalized Chao1 diversity was significantly reduced in patients versus controls. Patients carried several TRBV segments more frequently than controls did, and TRBV5-6, TRBV5-1 and TRBV20-1 were among them. Strong same-batch co-clustering of samples appeared with F measure clustering.

The V gene is TRBV5-1, the J gene TRBJ2-7; 12 positions match TRBD2. The sequence derives from a girl aged 2-17 years with multiple sclerosis. The sample consisted of blood. The CDR3 nucleotides are TGCGCCAGCACCCAGGGGTCACTAGCGGGGGGCCCAATGTACGAGCAGTACTTC. Protein: CASTQGSLAGGPMYEQYF.